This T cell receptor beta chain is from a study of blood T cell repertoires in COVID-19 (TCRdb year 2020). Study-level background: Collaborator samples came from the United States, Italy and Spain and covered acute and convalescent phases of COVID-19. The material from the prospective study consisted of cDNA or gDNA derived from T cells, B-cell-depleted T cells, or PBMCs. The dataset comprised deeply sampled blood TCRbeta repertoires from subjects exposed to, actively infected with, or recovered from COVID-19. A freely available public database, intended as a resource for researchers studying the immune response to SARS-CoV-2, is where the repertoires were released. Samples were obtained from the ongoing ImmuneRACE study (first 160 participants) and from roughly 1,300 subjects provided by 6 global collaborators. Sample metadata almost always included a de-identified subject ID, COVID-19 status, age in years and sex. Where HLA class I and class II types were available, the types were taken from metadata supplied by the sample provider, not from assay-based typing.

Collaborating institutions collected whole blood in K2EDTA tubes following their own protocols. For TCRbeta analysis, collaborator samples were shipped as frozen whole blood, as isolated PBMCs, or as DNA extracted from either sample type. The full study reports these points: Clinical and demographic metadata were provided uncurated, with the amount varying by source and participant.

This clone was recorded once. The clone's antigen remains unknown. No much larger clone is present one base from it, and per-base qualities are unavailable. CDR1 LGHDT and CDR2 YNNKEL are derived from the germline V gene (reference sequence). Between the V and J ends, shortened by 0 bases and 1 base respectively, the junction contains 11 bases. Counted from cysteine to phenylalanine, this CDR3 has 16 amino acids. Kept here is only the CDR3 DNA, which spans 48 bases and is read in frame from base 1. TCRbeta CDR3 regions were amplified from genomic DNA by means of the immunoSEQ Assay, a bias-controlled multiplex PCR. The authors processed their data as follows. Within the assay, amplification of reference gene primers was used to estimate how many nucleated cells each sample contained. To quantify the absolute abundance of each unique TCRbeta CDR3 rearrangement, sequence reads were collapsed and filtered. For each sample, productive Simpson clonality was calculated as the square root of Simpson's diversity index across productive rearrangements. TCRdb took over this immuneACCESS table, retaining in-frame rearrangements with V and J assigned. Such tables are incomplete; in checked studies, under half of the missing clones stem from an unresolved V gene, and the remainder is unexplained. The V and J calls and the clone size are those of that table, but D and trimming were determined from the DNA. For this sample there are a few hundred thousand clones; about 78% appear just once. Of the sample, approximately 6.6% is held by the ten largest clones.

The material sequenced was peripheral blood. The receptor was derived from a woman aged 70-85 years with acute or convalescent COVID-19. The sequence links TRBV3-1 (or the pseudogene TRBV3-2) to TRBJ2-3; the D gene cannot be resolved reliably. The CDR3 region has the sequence CASSQESRDGTDTQYF. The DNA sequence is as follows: TGTGCCAGCAGCCAAGAGTCCCGCGATGGCACAGATACGCAGTATTTT.